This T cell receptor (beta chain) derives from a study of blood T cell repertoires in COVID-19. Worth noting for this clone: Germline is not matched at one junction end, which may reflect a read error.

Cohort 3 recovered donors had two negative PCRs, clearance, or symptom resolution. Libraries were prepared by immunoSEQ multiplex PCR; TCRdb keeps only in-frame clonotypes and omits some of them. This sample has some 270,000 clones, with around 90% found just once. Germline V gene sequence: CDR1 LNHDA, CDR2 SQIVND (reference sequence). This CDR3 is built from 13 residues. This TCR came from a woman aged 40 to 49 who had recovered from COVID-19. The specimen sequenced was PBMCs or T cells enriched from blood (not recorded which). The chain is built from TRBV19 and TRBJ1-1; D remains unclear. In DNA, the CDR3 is TGTGCCAGCAGAACCCACGAGGGTTCCCCCCCGGTCTTT. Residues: CASRTHEGSPPVF.